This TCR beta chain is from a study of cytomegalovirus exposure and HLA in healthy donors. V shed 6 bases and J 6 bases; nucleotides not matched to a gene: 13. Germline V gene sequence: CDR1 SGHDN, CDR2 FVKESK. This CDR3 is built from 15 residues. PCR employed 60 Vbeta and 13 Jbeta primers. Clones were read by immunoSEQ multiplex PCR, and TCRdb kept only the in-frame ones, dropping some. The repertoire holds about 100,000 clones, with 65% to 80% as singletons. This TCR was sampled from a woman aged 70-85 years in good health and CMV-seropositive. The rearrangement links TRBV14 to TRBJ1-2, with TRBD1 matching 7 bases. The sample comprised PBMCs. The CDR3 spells CASSDGTEAGDGYTF. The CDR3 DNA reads TGTGCCAGCAGTGATGGGACAGAGGCGGGCGATGGCTACACCTTC. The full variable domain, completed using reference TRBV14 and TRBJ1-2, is EAGVTQFPSHSVIEKGQTVTLRCDPISGHDNLYWYRRVMGKEIKFLLHFVKESKQDESGMPNNRFLAERTGGTYSTLKVQPAELEDSGVYFCASSDGTEAGDGYTFGSGTRLTVV.